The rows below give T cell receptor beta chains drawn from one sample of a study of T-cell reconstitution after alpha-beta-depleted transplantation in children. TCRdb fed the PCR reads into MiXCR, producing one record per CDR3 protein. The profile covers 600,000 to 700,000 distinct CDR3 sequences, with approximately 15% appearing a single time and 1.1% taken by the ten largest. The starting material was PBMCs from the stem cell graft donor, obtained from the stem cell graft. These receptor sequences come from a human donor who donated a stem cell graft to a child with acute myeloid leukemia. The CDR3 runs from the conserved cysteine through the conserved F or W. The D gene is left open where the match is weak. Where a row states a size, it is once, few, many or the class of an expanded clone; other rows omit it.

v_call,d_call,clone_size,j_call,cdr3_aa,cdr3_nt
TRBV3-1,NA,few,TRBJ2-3,CASSQVVADTQYF,TGTGCCAGCAGCCAAGTGGTCGCAGATACGCAGTATTTT
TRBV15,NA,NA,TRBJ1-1,CATSRDTEAFF,TGTGCCACCAGCAGAGACACTGAAGCTTTCTTT
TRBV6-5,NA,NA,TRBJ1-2,CASSYSEGNGYTF,TGTGCCAGCAGTTACTCAGAAGGGAATGGCTACACCTTC
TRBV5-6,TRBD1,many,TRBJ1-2,CASSFADRVVGYTF,TGTGCCAGCAGCTTCGCGGACAGGGTCGTCGGCTACACCTTC
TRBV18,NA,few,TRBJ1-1,CASSPAVANTEAFF,TGTGCCAGCTCACCGGCTGTTGCGAACACTGAAGCTTTCTTT
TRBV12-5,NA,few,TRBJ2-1,CASGPDGPREQFF,TGTGCTAGTGGACCCGATGGACCCAGGGAGCAGTTCTTC
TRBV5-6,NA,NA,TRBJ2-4,CASSLTGARQNIQYF,TGTGCCAGCAGCTTGACGGGGGCGAGGCAAAACATTCAGTACTTC
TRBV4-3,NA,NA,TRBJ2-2,CASSQEGLLNTGELFF,TGCGCCAGCAGCCAAGAGGGACTCCTGAACACCGGGGAGCTGTTTTTT
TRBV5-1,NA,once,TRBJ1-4,CASSFQHPGQGEKLFF,TGCGCCAGCAGCTTTCAACACCCGGGACAAGGCGAAAAACTGTTTTTT
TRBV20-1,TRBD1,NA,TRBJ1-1,CSAEGTGVFWAFF,TGCAGTGCCGAGGGGACAGGGGTGTTTTGGGCTTTCTTT
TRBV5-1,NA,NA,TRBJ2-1,CASGGTAYNEQFF,TGCGCCAGCGGGGGGACAGCCTACAATGAGCAGTTCTTC
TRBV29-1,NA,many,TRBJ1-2,CSVPGAGAGYTF,TGCAGCGTCCCAGGGGCCGGGGCTGGCTACACCTTC
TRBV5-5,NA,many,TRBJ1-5,CASSLFGSNQPQHF,TGTGCCAGCAGCTTGTTCGGGAGCAATCAGCCCCAGCATTTT
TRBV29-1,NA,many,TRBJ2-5,CSVVAAQETQYF,TGCAGCGTTGTGGCAGCCCAAGAGACCCAGTACTTC
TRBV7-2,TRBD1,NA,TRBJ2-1,CASSTRTGDNEQFF,TGTGCCAGCAGCACCCGGACAGGGGACAATGAGCAGTTCTTC
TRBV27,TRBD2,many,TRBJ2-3,CASSWGGSNTDTQYF,TGTGCCAGCAGTTGGGGAGGGTCGAACACAGATACGCAGTATTTT
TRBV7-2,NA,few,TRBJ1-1,CASSLGPGWMNTEAFF,TGTGCCAGCAGCTTAGGACCAGGGTGGATGAACACTGAAGCTTTCTTT
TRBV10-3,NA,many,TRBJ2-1,CAIRRVHYNEQFF,TGTGCCATCAGGAGGGTACACTACAATGAGCAGTTCTTC
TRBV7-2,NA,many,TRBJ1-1,CASSLMRGTEAFF,TGTGCCAGCAGCTTAATGAGAGGGACTGAAGCTTTCTTT
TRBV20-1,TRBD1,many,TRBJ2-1,CSARVQTGSGYNEQFF,TGCAGTGCTAGAGTCCAGACAGGGTCCGGATACAATGAGCAGTTCTTC
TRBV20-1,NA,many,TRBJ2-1,CSATGWGGYNEQFF,TGCAGTGCAACGGGTTGGGGCGGATACAATGAGCAGTTCTTC
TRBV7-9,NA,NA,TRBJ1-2,CASSSGTRGGDGYTF,TGTGCCAGCAGCTCTGGGACACGGGGCGGGGATGGCTACACCTTC
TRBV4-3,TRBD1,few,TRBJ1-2,CASSQLGTGGWNYGYTF,TGCGCCAGCAGCCAGCTCGGGACAGGGGGCTGGAACTATGGCTACACCTTC
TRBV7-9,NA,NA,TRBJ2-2,CASSLDGRRQTGELFF,TGTGCCAGCAGCTTAGATGGGCGTAGACAGACCGGGGAGCTGTTTTTT
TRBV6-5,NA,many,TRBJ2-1,CASSSLINEQFF,TGTGCCAGCAGTTCTCTAATTAATGAGCAGTTCTTC
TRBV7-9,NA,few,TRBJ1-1,CASSPGLHTEAFF,TGTGCCAGCAGCCCAGGGCTACACACTGAAGCTTTCTTT
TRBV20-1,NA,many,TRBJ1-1,CSAPLALNTEAFF,TGCAGTGCTCCCCTTGCCTTGAACACTGAAGCTTTCTTT
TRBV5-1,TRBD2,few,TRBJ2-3,CASSLLQRGGLSTDTQYF,TGCGCCAGCAGCTTGCTCCAGCGGGGGGGCCTGAGCACAGATACGCAGTATTTT
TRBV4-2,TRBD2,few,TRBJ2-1,CASSQGLDNEQFF,TGTGCCAGCAGCCAGGGACTAGACAATGAGCAGTTCTTC
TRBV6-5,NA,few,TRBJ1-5,CASSLTPWGNQPQHF,TGTGCCAGCAGTTTGACGCCCTGGGGCAATCAGCCCCAGCATTTT
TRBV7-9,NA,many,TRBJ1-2,CASSLAGDYYGYTF,TGTGCCAGCAGCTTAGCGGGGGACTACTATGGCTACACCTTC
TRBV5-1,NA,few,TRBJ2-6,CASSLRQMDYSGANVLTF,TGCGCCAGCAGCCTCCGACAAATGGATTACTCTGGGGCCAACGTCCTGACTTTC
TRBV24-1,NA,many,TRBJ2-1,CATSGIYNEQFF,TGTGCCACCAGTGGTATTTACAATGAGCAGTTCTTC
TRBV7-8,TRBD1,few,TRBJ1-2,CASSPTGQNYGYTF,TGTGCCAGCAGCCCGACGGGACAGAACTATGGCTACACCTTC
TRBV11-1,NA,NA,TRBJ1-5,CASSLAVGGFGNQPQHF,TGTGCCAGCAGCTTAGCGGTCGGGGGCTTCGGCAATCAGCCCCAGCATTTT
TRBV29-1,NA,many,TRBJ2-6,CSVVGETGANVLTF,TGCAGCGTTGTTGGAGAGACCGGGGCCAACGTCCTGACTTTC
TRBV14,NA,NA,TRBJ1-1,CASSQYNGWKGAFF,TGTGCCAGCAGCCAATATAACGGGTGGAAAGGAGCTTTCTTT
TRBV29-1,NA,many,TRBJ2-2,CSVDVGEGTGELFF,TGCAGCGTTGACGTGGGGGAAGGAACCGGGGAGCTGTTTTTT
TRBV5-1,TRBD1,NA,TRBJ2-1,CASSPTGGANEQFF,TGCGCCAGCAGCCCAACAGGGGGCGCGAATGAGCAGTTCTTC
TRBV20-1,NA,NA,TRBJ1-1,CSARESPGAFF,TGCAGTGCTAGAGAATCGCCGGGAGCTTTCTTT
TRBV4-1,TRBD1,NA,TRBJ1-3,CASSQVTGAGNTIYF,TGCGCCAGCAGCCAAGTAACAGGGGCTGGAAACACCATATATTTT
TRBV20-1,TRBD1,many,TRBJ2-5,CSARWGQRETQYF,TGCAGTGCTAGATGGGGACAGAGAGAGACCCAGTACTTC
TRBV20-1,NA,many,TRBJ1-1,CSATSGNTEAFF,TGCAGTGCCACGTCAGGGAACACTGAAGCTTTCTTT
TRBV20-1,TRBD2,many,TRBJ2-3,CSASAGDLTDTQYF,TGCAGTGCTAGCGCGGGGGACCTGACAGATACGCAGTATTTT
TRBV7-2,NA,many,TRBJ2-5,CASSLDQGRETQYF,TGTGCCAGCAGCTTAGACCAGGGACGGGAGACCCAGTACTTC
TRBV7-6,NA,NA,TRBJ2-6,CASSSGQPFSGANVLTF,TGTGCCAGCAGCTCCGGGCAGCCTTTCTCTGGGGCCAACGTCCTGACTTTC
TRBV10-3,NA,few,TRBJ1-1,CAISDQGNTEAFF,TGTGCCATCAGTGATCAGGGGAACACTGAAGCTTTCTTT
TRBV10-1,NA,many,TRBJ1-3,CASKAGSGNTIYF,TGCGCCAGCAAAGCCGGCTCTGGAAACACCATATATTTT
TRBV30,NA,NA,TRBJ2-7,CAWRGDANYEQYF,TGTGCCTGGAGGGGGGACGCAAACTACGAGCAGTACTTC
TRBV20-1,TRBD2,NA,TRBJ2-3,CSARDPLAATDTQYF,TGCAGTGCTAGAGATCCACTAGCGGCCACAGATACGCAGTATTTT
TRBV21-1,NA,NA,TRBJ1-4,CASSKMGGWTTNEKLFF,TGTGCCAGCAGCAAAATGGGGGGCTGGACAACTAATGAAAAACTGTTTTTT
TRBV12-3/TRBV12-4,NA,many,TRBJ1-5,CASSFGVAQPQHF,TGTGCCAGCAGTTTCGGAGTGGCTCAGCCCCAGCATTTT
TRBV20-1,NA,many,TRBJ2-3,CSAREGSGALDTQYF,TGCAGTGCTAGAGAGGGTAGCGGAGCCCTAGATACGCAGTATTTT
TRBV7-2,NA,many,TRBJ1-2,CASSLDGRANYGYTF,TGTGCCAGCAGCCTAGACGGCAGAGCGAACTATGGCTACACCTTC
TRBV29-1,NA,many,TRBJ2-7,CSVEGGDEQYF,TGCAGCGTTGAAGGAGGGGACGAGCAGTACTTC